The sequence of this TCR beta chain was determined in a study of blood T cell repertoires in COVID-19. As for the study in general: COVID-19 samples collected from the United States, Italy and Spain covered acute and convalescent phases. The cDNA or gDNA used as material had been derived from T cells, B-cell-depleted T cells, or PBMCs.

In the authors' methods: Amplification of reference gene primers provided the estimated nucleated cell counts. TCRdb's table, derived via immunoSEQ multiplex PCR, lists solely in-frame clones and lacks some. V, J and clone size reflect that table, while D and trimming were determined from the DNA. The sample has 200,000 to 300,000 clones; 84% are singletons. The material sequenced was peripheral blood. This receptor was taken from a man aged 50-60 years with acute or convalescent COVID-19.

This CDR3 reads CASKRQGLEKLFF. The CDR3 DNA sequence: TGTGCCAGTAAGAGACAGGGTTTGGAAAAACTGTTTTTT. The chain couples TRBV19 to TRBJ1-4; 7 bases are a match to TRBD1. The ends lost 7 bases at V and 8 bases at J; junction bases unmatched: 7. CDR3 length: 13 residues. Germline CDR1 and CDR2: LNHDA and SQIVND (reference sequence).